This TCR beta chain was retrieved from a study of blood T cells in healthy people across ages. Primed by a sample-barcoded 5' primer and a J-beta primer mix, a second PCR proceeded for roughly 7 to 12 cycles. The authors tagged each cDNA molecule using a template-switch adaptor with 12 random nucleotides. From the 5' RACE reads, TCRdb called clonotypes with MiXCR, one entry per CDR3 protein. The data show 450,000 to 700,000 distinct CDR3 sequences, 27% seen once. The study, taken as a whole, reports: No conclusive comparison of naive versus antigen-experienced cells was possible with unsorted PBMCs. Comparison with aged donors showed that long-lived donors had more naive CD4+ cells and higher diversity. The authors considered diversity estimates from one million T cells to be underestimates.

The germline gives CDR1 DFQATT, CDR2 SNEGSKA (reference sequence). The CDR3 loop spans 16 amino acids. Trimming shortened V by 1 base and J by 8 bases, and 21 bases separated the two germline ends. A note on this clonotype: Its cognate antigen is unknown.

The sample consisted of blood. The gene calls are TRBV20-1 and TRBJ2-1, with D possibly called TRBD1 or TRBD2 (5 bases each). This clonotype was sampled from a woman between 70 and 85 years old in good health. The CDR3 region has the DNA TGCAGTGCTAGAGGAGACCCGGGACCCCCGAACGATGAGCAGTTCTTC. Protein: CSARGDPGPPNDEQFF.